A single T cell receptor (beta chain) is shown here with its context. Its antigen is not known. TCRdb redid the calling of the reads with MiXCR, one entry per CDR3 protein. The sample lists 150,000 to 200,000 distinct CDR3 sequences, about an eighth occurring once. These data originate in a study of T cell repertoires in cytomegalovirus infection. In the study overall: It can be stated that public TCR beta signatures indicated CMV infection as well as a matching HLA type. Points from the study as a whole: CMV-specific TCR beta clonotypes restricted by HLA-C were the ones dominating the ex vivo response. Identification of carriers of CMV plus the relevant HLA was achieved through cumulative public TCR beta family frequency.

Sequenced input: PBMCs. This TCR was sampled from a human donor in good health (CMV status not recorded). Some clones in this sample may be carry-over from other donors' samples.

Written as DNA, the CDR3 is TGCGCCAGCAGCCAAGCGCCGGGACAGGGGGTCTATGGCTACACCTTC. Translating gives CASSQAPGQGVYGYTF. The chain has TRBV4-1 and TRBJ1-2; 11 positions agree with TRBD1. This CDR3 region has 16 residues. The J segment lost 4 bases and the V segment lost 1 base, leaving 5 bases of the junction unmatched. Germline assignment: CDR1 MGHRA and CDR2 YSYEKL.